This T cell receptor beta chain derives from a study of blood T cell repertoires in COVID-19. Study as a whole: Whether acute or convalescent, the COVID-19 samples came from the United States, Italy and Spain. The analysed material was cDNA or gDNA that came from T cells, B-cell-depleted T cells, or PBMCs.

Trimming cost V 4 bases and J 2 bases, with 9 bases left between them. This CDR3 region has 13 residues. Germline V gene data show CDR1 as SGHRS and CDR2 as YFSETQ. Per the original data handling: Reference gene primers were amplified, and this amplification served to estimate nucleated cell counts. The assay was immunoSEQ multiplex PCR, and TCRdb's table has in-frame clones only and misses some. V and J calls and clone size come straight from that table; D and trimming were deduced from the DNA. The sample includes 110,000 to 150,000 clones, over 75% of them seen just once. This clone was picked up one time.

The receptor's source is a human donor in a cohort sampled during active COVID-19. The source material was peripheral blood. The J gene is TRBJ1-2, the V gene TRBV5-1, with D uncertain. CDR3 loop: CASSVDINYGYTF. The CDR3 DNA is TGCGCCAGCAGCGTCGACATAAACTATGGCTACACCTTC. The full variable domain, its missing parts supplied by reference TRBV5-1 and TRBJ1-2, is KAGVTQTPRYLIKTRGQQVTLSCSPISGHRSVSWYQQTPGQGLQFLFEYFSETQRNKGNFPGRFSGRQFSNSRSEMNVSTLELGDSALYLCASSVDINYGYTFGSGTRLTVV.